This paragraph reports one TCR beta chain. This sample was included in a study of technical replicates of blood from a few donors. Clones were sequenced by immunoSEQ multiplex PCR, and TCRdb holds only the in-frame ones, with some missing. The data contain 50,000 to 60,000 clones, roughly 89% of them singletons. Trimming took 3 bases from V and 4 from J, leaving 22 bases between them. The CDR3 contains 19 residues. Germline V CDR1 and CDR2: LGHNA, YSLEER. V is TRBV4-3 and J is TRBJ2-6; weak D call: TRBD1 (6 bases). The TCR originated in a human donor in good health. Some clones in this sample may be carry-over from other donors' samples. The sequencing input was PBMCs. DNA for the CDR3: TGCGCCAGCAGCCAGCACTGGGTGAGACAGGACTCCGGGGCCAACGTCCTGACTTTC. Translating it yields CASSQHWVRQDSGANVLTF.